Below, 2 T cell receptor beta chains from the same sample are listed, as sequenced in a study of persistence of HIV-infected CD4 T cells. This was the immunoSEQ version 4 assay in survey mode. The data were produced by immunoSEQ multiplex PCR, yet TCRdb's version contains in-frame clones alone and is incomplete. In the table there are around 13,000 clones, about 69% of which are singletons. An overlapping HIV-1 Gag peptide pool stimulated these cells at approximately 1 ug/peptide/mL. Sorting of responding CD4+ T cells relied on upregulated CD40 ligand together with CD69. For these TCRs, the target antigens are not known. This specimen was CD4+ T cells sorted from PBMCs after approximately 19-hour stimulation, taken from a patient who received antiretroviral therapy. The receptors originated from an adult man with HIV who was CMV-seropositive.

The V and J genes are TRBV6-5 and TRBJ2-2; D gene uncertain. V was trimmed by 6 bases and J by 6 bases, leaving 14 bases between them. Germline values: CDR1 MNHEY, CDR2 SVGAGI. This CDR3 contains 14 residues. CDR3 amino acids: CASSLPPSAGELFF. The CDR3 DNA is TGTGCCAGCAGCCTGCCTCCGAGCGCCGGGGAGCTGTTTTTT.

This clone has just a few counts. The V gene is TRBV10-2, the J gene TRBJ1-1; D unclear. Germline loops: CDR1 WSHSY, CDR2 SAAADI. This CDR3 comprises 14 residues. Trimming removed 6 bases at V and 1 base at J, with 12 bases between. The CDR3 sequence: CASSLQSKNTEAFF. The CDR3, as DNA: TGCGCCAGCAGCTTACAGTCTAAGAACACTGAAGCTTTCTTT.